The sequence of this T cell receptor beta chain was determined in a study of vaccination effects on CD4 cells after COVID-19. Whole-study results and caveats: Late post-vaccination samples showed marked contraction of infection- and vaccine-induced clones.

Libraries were prepared by immunoSEQ multiplex PCR; TCRdb keeps only in-frame clonotypes and omits some of them. The sample has approximately 83,000 clones; 77% are singletons. A remark on this clone: Its target is unknown.

The CDR3 runs 15 residues. J gave up 7 bases and V 1 base, and 4 bases lay outside the gene matches. CDR1 and CDR2 from the germline V gene are MNHNS and SASEGT. Sequencing was preceded by expansion of antigen-specific CD4+ T cells with viral peptide pools in the ViraFEST assay. Following culture for around 10 days, CD4+ T cells were isolated. Two-dose vaccination with either BNT162b2 or mRNA-1273 was given to the participants. Specimen: CD4+ T cells from PBMCs cultured with HCoV-OC43 spike peptides, collected after COVID-19 vaccination. Noted subset: HCoV-OC43 spike overlapping peptide pool stimulation. J is TRBJ1-6 and V is TRBV6-1; 7 nucleotides match TRBD1. This TCR was recovered from a human donor who received a COVID-19 vaccine. CDR3 in DNA: TGTGCCAGCAGTGAAGAGGGACAGTTAAATTCACCCCTCCACTTT. Translated: CASSEEGQLNSPLHF.